In this sample, the clone carrying this TCR beta chain turned up once. The record originates from a study of blood T cell repertoires in COVID-19. Participants came from roughly 24 US areas, aged roughly 18 to 95 years. Generated by immunoSEQ multiplex PCR, the TCRdb table keeps only in-frame clones and is missing some. The data contain 200,000 or so clones, over 70% of them seen just once; the ten biggest clones take up 3.7%. The junction had 16 bases not matched to a gene; V was cut back by 0 bases and J by 4 bases. CDR1 LGHDT and CDR2 YNNKEL come from the germline V gene (reference sequence). This CDR3 has 21 amino acids.

The clonotype was recovered from a young woman who had been exposed to COVID-19. What was sequenced was PBMCs or T cells enriched from blood (not recorded which). V gene TRBV3-1 (or the pseudogene TRBV3-2) combines with J gene TRBJ2-2; 11 bases map to TRBD2. The CDR3 DNA reads TGTGCCAGCAGCCAAGAGCCGAACCAACTAGCGGGAGTTCGTTTCACCGGGGAGCTGTTTTTT. Translation: CASSQEPNQLAGVRFTGELFF.